This T cell receptor beta chain was captured by sequencing in a study of brain metastases from non-small cell lung cancer. General study findings and limits: Brain metastases shared most TCR repertoire with primaries, with sparse T cells.

Germline lookup yields CDR1 MGHRA and CDR2 YSYEKL. Unmatched junction bases numbered 5, after V lost 0 bases and J lost 3 bases. The CDR3 covers 15 residues. Comment on this clone: Its antigen is as yet unknown.

Some clones are missing from TCRdb's copy, which holds only in-frame ones; the method was immunoSEQ multiplex PCR. The table has approximately 2,700 clones, roughly 88% seen once; the top ten hold less than 5%. The chain has TRBV4-1 and TRBJ2-7, with 7 bases aligning to TRBD1. The sequence came from a donor aged 40 or over with non-small cell lung cancer. The sequenced sample consisted of primary lung tumor tissue. DNA of the CDR3: TGCGCCAGCAGCCAAGACGACAGGGCGGGCTACGAGCAGTACTTC. Protein product: CASSQDDRAGYEQYF.